This T cell receptor beta chain was retrieved from a study of blood T cells in healthy people across ages. For the second PCR, which ran for about 6 to 12 cycles, a sample-barcoded 5' primer and a J-beta primer mix were used. TCRdb redid the calling of the 5' RACE reads with MiXCR, one entry per CDR3 protein. Of 760,000 or so distinct CDR3 sequences in the sample, approximately 25% were seen once. This clonotype was found many times. Its antigen is still unknown. Findings and caveats of the study: Whereas aged donors had fewer naive CD4+ cells, long-lived donors had more of them and higher diversity.

CDR3 length: 16 residues. The germline CDR1 and CDR2 sequences are MNHEY and SVGAGI. The J segment lost 3 bases and the V segment lost 0 bases, leaving 1 base of the junction unmatched. The sample was also reused in another study, on T cells of mothers and their children. That work contributes: A few mothers and their six children, all healthy Caucasians, donated. Overlap in related mother-child pairs always slightly exceeded unrelated pairs, never significantly.

This receptor was taken from a boy younger than 18 in good health. V is TRBV6-5 and J is TRBJ2-5, with 13 bases aligning to TRBD2. The sample was blood. CDR3 amino acids: CASSYSGLAGEETQYF. CDR3 coding DNA: TGTGCCAGCAGTTACTCCGGACTAGCGGGGGAAGAGACCCAGTACTTC.